This T cell receptor beta chain emerged from a study of human T cells and chemical hapten exposure. The CDR3 is 16 amino acids. Germline CDR1 MGHRA, CDR2 YSYEKL. With V trimmed by 4 bases and J by 1 base, 3 bases remained unmatched. This clonotype was picked up a small number of times. Attachment of unique molecular identifiers to individual cDNA molecules was performed in the library. TCRdb re-called the RACE reads through MiXCR, storing one row per CDR3 protein. The table lists about 90,000 distinct CDR3 sequences, about 11% of them singletons. Time point reported: patch test 3, about 24 weeks after DPC sensitization. Treatment described: therapeutic diphenylcyclopropenone sensitization with weekly scalp DPC.

The source was whole blood, collected in connection with sensitization to the hapten diphenylcyclopropenone (DPC). The rearrangement links TRBV4-1 to TRBJ2-2; 10 bases are a match to TRBD1. This receptor was identified in a woman aged 25-40 years with alopecia areata. Some clones in this sample may be carry-over from other donors' samples. The CDR3 loop is CASSPRDRGNTGELFF. The CDR3 coding sequence is TGCGCCAGCAGCCCCCGGGACAGGGGGAACACCGGGGAGCTGTTTTTT.